The rows below give T cell receptor beta chains drawn from one sample of a study of CD8+ T cells in alopecia areata. Some clones are missing from TCRdb's copy, which holds only in-frame ones; the method was immunoSEQ multiplex PCR. The repertoire includes about 140,000 clones, approximately 86% of them detected once, and roughly 13% sits in the top ten. This sample comprised CD8+ T cells sorted from blood, obtained at week 4, from a patient treated with tofacitinib. The receptors originated from a human donor with alopecia areata. The CDR3 runs from the conserved cysteine through the conserved F or W. D genes are given only for firm matches. Expanded clones are given a class, and other clones once, few, many or no size at all.

>NA|TRBV27|NA|TRBJ2-1
CASSLRGHEQFF
TGTGCCAGCAGCCTCCGGGGGCATGAGCAGTTCTTC
>few|TRBV2|NA|TRBJ1-3
CASSGGTPSSGNTIYF
TGTGCCAGCAGTGGCGGGACACCGAGCTCTGGAAACACCATATATTTT
>NA|TRBV6-5|NA|TRBJ2-7
CASSYLSGFDEQYF
TGTGCCAGCAGTTACTTATCCGGGTTTGATGAGCAGTACTTC
>NA|TRBV27|NA|TRBJ1-5
CASSLGQGQPQHF
TGTGCCAGCAGTTTGGGTCAGGGACAGCCCCAGCATTTT
>NA|TRBV5-6|NA|TRBJ1-1
CASSWGGTEAFF
TGTGCCAGCAGCTGGGGTGGAACTGAAGCTTTCTTT
>once|TRBV7-6|NA|TRBJ2-5
CASSLVVGAGETQYF
TGTGCCAGCAGCTTAGTTGTGGGAGCGGGAGAGACCCAGTACTTC
>NA|TRBV28|NA|TRBJ1-1
CASSFNLNTEAFF
TGTGCCAGCAGTTTTAACTTGAACACTGAAGCTTTCTTT
>NA|TRBV5-6|NA|TRBJ2-7
CASSPLTGTEQYF
TGTGCCAGCAGCCCCCTGACAGGTACCGAGCAGTACTTC
>NA|TRBV4-1|TRBD1|TRBJ2-2
CASSPQGQDGSGELFF
TGCGCCAGCAGCCCCCAAGGACAGGACGGATCCGGGGAGCTGTTTTTT
>NA|TRBV30|TRBD1|TRBJ1-6
CACGTGGISPLHF
TGTGCCTGCGGGACAGGGGGGATTTCACCCCTCCACTTT
>NA|TRBV7-9|NA|TRBJ2-3
CASRRGDTQYF
TGTGCCAGCAGGAGGGGGGATACGCAGTATTTT
>NA|TRBV30|NA|TRBJ1-2
CAWSAETSNYGYTF
TGTGCCTGGAGTGCGGAAACATCTAACTATGGCTACACCTTC
>NA|TRBV5-4|NA|TRBJ2-7
CASSTYEQYF
TGTGCCAGCAGTACCTACGAGCAGTACTTC
>NA|TRBV5-1|TRBD2|TRBJ2-1
CASSLGTSVSHNEQFF
TGCGCCAGCAGCTTGGGGACTAGCGTAAGTCACAATGAGCAGTTCTTC
>NA|TRBV29-1|NA|TRBJ2-7
CSVPRGPYEQYF
TGCAGCGTACCCCGGGGCCCCTACGAGCAGTACTTC
>NA|TRBV9|NA|TRBJ2-1
CASSVVDLGLTSSYNEQFF
TGTGCCAGCAGCGTAGTGGACCTGGGGCTTACGAGCTCCTACAATGAGCAGTTCTTC
>once|TRBV6-1|NA|TRBJ2-7
CASNSRSSYEQYF
TGTGCCAGCAACAGCCGTAGCTCCTACGAGCAGTACTTC
>NA|TRBV4-1|NA|TRBJ2-7
CASSDDRSYEQYF
TGCGCCAGCAGCGACGACAGATCCTACGAGCAGTACTTC
>once|TRBV7-8|NA|TRBJ2-7
CASSLSLNNEQYF
TGTGCCAGCAGCTTAAGTTTGAACAACGAGCAGTACTTC
>NA|TRBV6-1|NA|TRBJ1-2
CASSARDGAPVFYGYTF
TGTGCCAGCAGTGCGCGGGACGGAGCACCGGTCTTCTATGGCTACACCTTC
>NA|TRBV7-9|TRBD2|TRBJ2-7
CASSLGTNIYEQYF
TGTGCCAGCAGCCTCGGGACTAATATCTACGAGCAGTACTTC
>NA|TRBV9|NA|TRBJ2-7
CASSSSDENPYEQYF
TGTGCCAGCAGCTCAAGCGACGAAAATCCCTACGAGCAGTACTTC
>NA|TRBV7-9|NA|TRBJ1-5
CASRASGIGQPQHF
TGTGCCAGCAGGGCCTCGGGCATCGGGCAGCCCCAGCATTTT
>few|TRBV15|TRBD2|TRBJ2-1
CATGLAGVNEQFF
TGTGCCACCGGGCTAGCGGGAGTTAATGAGCAGTTCTTC
>NA|TRBV5-1|TRBD1|TRBJ2-2
CASSEDRGAGELFF
TGCGCCAGCAGCGAGGACAGGGGTGCCGGGGAGCTGTTTTTT
>NA|TRBV30|TRBD2|TRBJ2-3
CAWSGTSSTDTQYF
TGTGCCTGGAGTGGGACTAGTAGCACAGATACGCAGTATTTT
>NA|TRBV21-1|NA|TRBJ2-3
CASSKARGAGGTDTQYF
TGTGCCAGCAGCAAAGCGCGAGGGGCAGGTGGCACAGATACGCAGTATTTT
>NA|TRBV6-5|NA|TRBJ2-7
CASSYSAGRYEQYF
TGTGCCAGCAGTTACTCGGCGGGAAGATACGAGCAGTACTTC
>NA|TRBV5-1|TRBD1|TRBJ2-7
CASSSWGTADEQYF
TGCGCCAGCAGCTCCTGGGGGACAGCTGACGAGCAGTACTTC
>NA|TRBV5-1|NA|TRBJ2-3
CASSLDELSTQYF
TGCGCCAGCAGCTTGGATGAACTCTCTACGCAGTATTTT
>NA|TRBV30|NA|TRBJ2-7
CACHPGSASYF
TGTGCCTGTCATCCTGGCTCCGCATCGTACTTC
>NA|TRBV7-9|NA|TRBJ2-6
CASSHREGAGANVLTF
TGTGCCAGCAGCCATCGAGAGGGTGCCGGGGCCAACGTCCTGACTTTC
>NA|TRBV5-1|TRBD2|TRBJ2-2
CASSFEGPRTSGKIGELFF
TGCGCCAGCAGCTTCGAAGGGCCCAGGACTAGCGGGAAGATCGGGGAGCTGTTTTTT
>NA|TRBV19|NA|TRBJ2-6
CASAEGDSGANVLTF
TGTGCCAGTGCCGAGGGGGACTCTGGGGCCAACGTCCTGACTTTC
>NA|TRBV7-9|NA|TRBJ1-1
CASSPGVVAFF
TGTGCCAGCTCCCCAGGGGTGGTTGCTTTCTTT